This T cell receptor beta chain was obtained from a study of shared clonotypes between healthy human individuals (dated by TCRdb to about 2020). Concerning the study at large: A few men and a couple of women, aged 18 to 49 years, made up the cohort. Per donor, three plates each were used for CD4 naive and CD4 memory, two for CD8 naive, and one for CD8 memory. To estimate repertoire size and how much clonotype sharing occurs between individuals, the study deeply sequenced the blood TCR repertoires of several healthy adults. Different laboratories and diverse techniques were used to prepare libraries and sequence TCR repertoires, to increase sequencing depth and limit assay-specific biases. Each donor's leukapheresis produced roughly between roughly 0.85 and 9.5 billion PBMCs. The full study reports these points: Because the study included a small number of donors, the genetic and exposure-history diversity represented was limited. Estimated clonotype richness was generally larger for naive than for memory subsets. Even with the large sequencing depth, rarefaction of the sorted-subset datasets indicated that sequencing was incomplete. Clonotypes shared by all four sorted-subset donors showed higher generation probabilities than non-shared clonotypes. Across four donors, approximately 5% of naive CD4, roughly 3.5% of naive CD8, 2.3% of memory CD4, and under 0.45% of memory CD8 clonotypes were shared. Pairwise subsampling indicated that sequencing depth was expected to affect the degree of clonotype sharing among donors. Sampling was restricted to blood, and TCR repertoires in tissue are likely to differ from TCR repertoires in blood.

With regard to this clone: Its antigen is currently not known. There are no base qualities to consult, and no much larger clone falls within one base.

Using the deep immunoSEQ assay, multiplex PCR amplified TCR CDR3 regions from genomic DNA. For each cell subset, the extracted genomic DNA was distributed evenly across all wells of several immunoSEQ 96-well plates, and each plate served as one replicate. For sorted subsets, 200 ng of genomic DNA, equivalent to 30,000 or so T cell genomes, went into each replicate PCR. The purified libraries were quantified using a Qubit 3.0 fluorometer, sized with a Bioanalyzer 2100, and then quantified again using the KAPA Library Quantification kit. Every immunoSEQ 96-well plate was sequenced on a separate single-read 150-cycle Illumina NextSeq 550 flow cell. Per the authors' processing: Because the immunoSEQ output included only junctional sequences and no quality scores, the filtering could not be the same as the filtering used for full-length reads. Sequences were annotated with PyIR, a Python wrapper for IgBLAST v1.9, using IMGT germline references to assign V/J genes and CDR3. Reads with weak V/J assignments (E-value above 1e-6), missing CDR3, stop codons, out-of-frame junctions, or ambiguous translated residues were removed. V3J clonotypes were defined as sequences sharing the same inferred V gene, J gene, and CDR3 amino acid sequence. To compute the percentage overlap between repertoires, the number of shared unique clonotypes was divided by the size of the smaller repertoire. Three approaches were used to assess repertoire richness: RTK rarefaction, the Chao1 estimator, and Recon v2.1 estimates of unobserved clonotypes. Generation probabilities for all TCRbeta clonotypes obtained by the gDNA method from a few donors were computed using OLGA. The table was pulled from immuneACCESS by TCRdb, which kept in-frame rearrangements only. Such tables lose some clones; where checked, under half of the loss comes from unresolved V genes, and the rest has no known cause. V and J calls and clone size are given by that table; D and trimming were obtained from the DNA. This sample is represented by 900,000 to 1,200,000 clones; around 78% of them were singletons. Around 0.61% of the sample rests with the top ten.

The CDR3, from cysteine to phenylalanine, totals 13 residues. The entry retains the CDR3 DNA only, 39 bases that are in frame from base 1. V lost 3 bases and J lost 7 bases; the stretch between them is 14 bases long. CDR1 and CDR2 are read off the germline V gene as SQVTM and ANQGSEA. The donors were healthy, HIV-negative adults with no recently reported acute infections or vaccinations. Only Caucasian adults living in Nashville, Tennessee, USA were represented among the donors. CD4+ T cells were enriched through magnetic negative selection, after which naive cells were positively selected on CD45RA and the remaining negative fraction served as the memory subset. Blood was collected by leukapheresis, and PBMCs were isolated by Ficoll-Histopaque density gradient centrifugation and then cryopreserved in liquid nitrogen vapor phase. Analytical flow cytometry was used to check the purity and quantity of every magnetically sorted T cell population. From each sorted fraction, genomic DNA was isolated and quantified by UV absorbance on a Nanodrop 2000c.

What was sequenced was memory CD4+ T cells from PBMCs. The intended sense of this specimen's cell subset or site label: CD45RA-negative fraction. The TCR was taken from a man aged 18 to 29 in good health. Some clones in this sample may be carry-over from other donors' samples. The chain is encoded by TRBV29-1 joined to TRBJ2-3; the D gene cannot be resolved reliably. The CDR3 protein: CSVDRPLTNTQYF. The nucleotide sequence reads as follows: TGCAGCGTTGACCGCCCTTTGACAAATACGCAGTATTTT.